This paragraph covers one TCR beta chain sequence. Its antigen is undetermined. A read error may explain this, as a much larger clone is one base away. It was with a sample-barcoded 5' primer and a J-beta primer mix that a second PCR of roughly 7 to 12 cycles was run. In TCRdb, the 5' RACE reads were re-called with MiXCR into one record per CDR3 protein. Of just under 900,000 distinct CDR3 sequences in the sample, 25% to 35% are singletons; the top ten hold around a sixth. The sample originates from a study of blood T cells in healthy people across ages. The V gene's germline CDR1 is LGHNA and CDR2 YNFKEQ. This CDR3 has 18 residues. Study results and limitations: It was not possible, with unsorted PBMCs, to conclusively compare naive and antigen-experienced cells.

In terms of origin and age, donors were healthy Caucasian individuals from Russia aged roughly 6 to 95. The sample, around 10 milliliters of peripheral blood, was drawn from each donor. The J gene is TRBJ2-1, the V gene TRBV4-2; 9 nucleotides align to TRBD2. The end of the DNA is better explained by TRBJ2-7, so the J call may be wrong. Sequenced: blood. The source of this sequence is a woman of 80 years or more in good health. This CDR3 reads CASSQEFLSGSSYNEQYF. The DNA of the CDR3 is TGTGCCAGCAGCCAAGAATTCCTTAGCGGGAGCTCCTACAATGAGCAGTACTTC.